The T cell receptor (beta chain) under discussion was sequenced for a study of CD8 T cells in Susac syndrome. Study results and caveats: A relatively small number of individuals underwent TCR sequencing and HLA analysis.

The CDR3 contains 15 residues. CDR1 is LGHDT, CDR2 YNNKEL, per germline (reference sequence). J lost 4 bases, V lost 8 bases, and 10 bases had no gene match. Regarding this clonotype: What it binds is not known.

With random hexamers, 0.5 to 1 ug RNA was reverse transcribed. immunoSEQ multiplex PCR amplified TCR beta CDR3 across 54 Vbeta, 13 Jbeta. TCRdb used MiXCR to reprocess the immunoSEQ multiplex PCR reads, holding one entry per CDR3 protein. The repertoire holds a few hundred thousand distinct CDR3 sequences, with 85% as singletons. Sequencing of TCR beta, carried out with a high-throughput approach, was applied to CD8+ and CD4+ T cells from the blood. The sequence was obtained from a human donor with multiple sclerosis. Source material: CD8+ T cells from PBMCs. The rearrangement joins TRBV3-1 to TRBJ2-1; 8 bases are a match to TRBD2. The CDR3 nucleotides read TGTGCCAGCCAATTGGGACTAGACTATTACAATGAGCAGTTCTTC. Protein sequence: CASQLGLDYYNEQFF.